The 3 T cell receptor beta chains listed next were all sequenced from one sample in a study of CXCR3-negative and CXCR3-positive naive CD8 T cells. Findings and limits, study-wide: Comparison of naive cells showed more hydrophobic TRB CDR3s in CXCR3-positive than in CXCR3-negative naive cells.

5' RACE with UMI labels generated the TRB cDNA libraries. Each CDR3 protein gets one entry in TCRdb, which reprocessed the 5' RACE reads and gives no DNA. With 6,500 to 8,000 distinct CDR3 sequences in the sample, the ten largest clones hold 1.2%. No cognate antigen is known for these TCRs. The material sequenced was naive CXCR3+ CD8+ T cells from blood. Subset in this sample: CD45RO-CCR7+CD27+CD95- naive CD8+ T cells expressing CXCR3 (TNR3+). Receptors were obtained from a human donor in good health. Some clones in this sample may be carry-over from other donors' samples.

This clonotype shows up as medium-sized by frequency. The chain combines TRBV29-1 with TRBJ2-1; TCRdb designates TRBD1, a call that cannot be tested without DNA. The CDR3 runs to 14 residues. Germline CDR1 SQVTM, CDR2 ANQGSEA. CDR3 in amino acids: CSVGNRDLNNEQFF.

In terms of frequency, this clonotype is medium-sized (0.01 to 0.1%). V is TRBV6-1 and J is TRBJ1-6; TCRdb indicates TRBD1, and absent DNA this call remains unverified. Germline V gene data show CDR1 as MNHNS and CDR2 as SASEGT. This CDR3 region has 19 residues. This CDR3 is CASSELRDQLSSYNSPLHF.

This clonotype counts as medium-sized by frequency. The CDR3 loop reads CASSSPFEGRGNEQFF. The chain recombines TRBV7-9 with TRBJ2-1; lacking DNA, the TRBD1 call made by TCRdb goes unchecked. The germline CDR1 and CDR2 sequences are SEHNR and FQNEAQ (reference sequence). This CDR3 comprises 16 residues. Supplemented by reference TRBV7-9 and TRBJ2-1, the full variable domain reads DTGVSQNPRHKITKRGQNVTFRCDPISEHNRLYWYRQTLGQGPEFLTYFQNEAQLEKSRLLSDRFSAERPKGSFSTLEIQRTEQGDSAMYLCASSSPFEGRGNEQFFGPGTRLTVL.